These T cell receptor beta chains were read from a single sample in a study of post-analysis software for immune sequencing data. MiXCR, applied by TCRdb to the PCR reads, yields one record per CDR3 protein. The table has approximately 730,000 distinct CDR3 sequences, approximately 44% seen once. The sequenced sample consisted of blood. These receptors were obtained from a girl between 5 and 17 years old with multiple sclerosis. The CDR3 runs from the conserved cysteine through the conserved F or W. A D gene is named only where the DNA matches it firmly. Clone size is shown for a subset of rows, as once, few, many or a class of expanded clone.

j_call: TRBJ2-7
v_call: TRBV5-1
clone_size: NA
d_call: NA
cdr3_nt: TGCGCCAGCAGCTTTGGGGCTAGCGACTCCTACGAGCAGTACTTC
cdr3_aa: CASSFGASDSYEQYF

j_call: TRBJ2-1
v_call: TRBV9
clone_size: few
d_call: TRBD2
cdr3_nt: TGTGCCAGCAGCGTAGGGGATAGCGGGAGGGGCTACAATGAGCAGTTCTTC
cdr3_aa: CASSVGDSGRGYNEQFF

j_call: TRBJ1-2
v_call: TRBV9
clone_size: NA
d_call: TRBD1
cdr3_nt: TGTGCCAGCAGCGTAGGGCAAAGGGAGCTGGGACAGGCCGCTGATTGGTTCTATGGCTACACCTTC
cdr3_aa: CASSVGQRELGQAADWFYGYTF

j_call: TRBJ2-7
v_call: TRBV5-1
clone_size: NA
d_call: TRBD1
cdr3_nt: TGCGCCAGCAGCTGGGGACAGGGGGACGACGAGCAGTACTTC
cdr3_aa: CASSWGQGDDEQYF

j_call: TRBJ1-6
v_call: TRBV20-1
clone_size: few
d_call: TRBD1
cdr3_nt: TGCAGTGCGGCGGACAGGGGGCTTACTTCACCCCTCCACTTT
cdr3_aa: CSAADRGLTSPLHF

j_call: TRBJ2-5
v_call: TRBV24-1
clone_size: few
d_call: NA
cdr3_nt: TGTGCCACCAGTGAGTGGGGGCGAGAGACCCAGTACTTC
cdr3_aa: CATSEWGRETQYF

j_call: TRBJ2-5
v_call: TRBV28
clone_size: NA
d_call: TRBD2
cdr3_nt: TGTGCCAGCAGTCTAGCGGGAGGGGTCCAAGAGACCCAGTACTTC
cdr3_aa: CASSLAGGVQETQYF

j_call: TRBJ2-7
v_call: TRBV4-1
clone_size: NA
d_call: TRBD2
cdr3_nt: TGCGCCAGCAGCCAAGTTGAGCCTAGCGGTTCCGACGGGCAGTACTTC
cdr3_aa: CASSQVEPSGSDGQYF

j_call: TRBJ2-6
v_call: TRBV12-3/TRBV12-4
clone_size: NA
d_call: TRBD1
cdr3_nt: TGTGCCAGCAGTTCAACAGGGGGCTCTGGGGCCAACGTCCTGACTTTC
cdr3_aa: CASSSTGGSGANVLTF

j_call: TRBJ2-3
v_call: TRBV18
clone_size: NA
d_call: NA
cdr3_nt: TGTGCCAGCTCCACCCTGGGACAAGGCACAGATACGCAGTATTTT
cdr3_aa: CASSTLGQGTDTQYF

j_call: TRBJ2-1
v_call: TRBV29-1
clone_size: NA
d_call: NA
cdr3_nt: TGCAGCGTTGCTCACTACAATGAGCAGTTCTTC
cdr3_aa: CSVAHYNEQFF

j_call: TRBJ2-7
v_call: TRBV5-5
clone_size: NA
d_call: NA
cdr3_nt: TGTGCCAGCAGCTGGGGCAGCGGGCTCTCCTACGAGCAGTACTTC
cdr3_aa: CASSWGSGLSYEQYF

j_call: TRBJ2-3
v_call: TRBV15
clone_size: NA
d_call: NA
cdr3_nt: TGTGCCACCAGCAGAGATTCGGGGGACTCCACAGATACGCAGTATTTT
cdr3_aa: CATSRDSGDSTDTQYF

j_call: TRBJ2-7
v_call: TRBV4-2
clone_size: few
d_call: NA
cdr3_nt: TGTGCCAGCAGCCAAGGGGACTCCAAATACGAGCAGTACTTC
cdr3_aa: CASSQGDSKYEQYF

j_call: TRBJ2-5
v_call: TRBV20-1
clone_size: few
d_call: NA
cdr3_nt: TGCAGTGCCAGCGGAAGCCCCAAGGAGACCCAGTACTTC
cdr3_aa: CSASGSPKETQYF

j_call: TRBJ1-1
v_call: TRBV15
clone_size: NA
d_call: TRBD1
cdr3_nt: TGTGCCACCAGCAGAGTCTGGGACAGGGGGGGACGAGAAGCTTTCTTT
cdr3_aa: CATSRVWDRGGREAFF

j_call: TRBJ2-7
v_call: TRBV6-6
clone_size: few
d_call: NA
cdr3_nt: TGTGCCAGCAGTAGGGCCGCGTTCTACGAGCAGTACTTC
cdr3_aa: CASSRAAFYEQYF

j_call: TRBJ1-1
v_call: TRBV20-1
clone_size: few
d_call: NA
cdr3_nt: TGCAGTGCTAGAAGGATAGGCAGCATCATGAACACTGAAGCTTTCTTT
cdr3_aa: CSARRIGSIMNTEAFF

j_call: TRBJ2-5
v_call: TRBV7-7
clone_size: NA
d_call: TRBD1
cdr3_nt: TGTGCTAGCAGCTTATCGGGACAGCAAGAGACCCAGTACTTC
cdr3_aa: CASSLSGQQETQYF

j_call: TRBJ1-2
v_call: TRBV7-2
clone_size: few
d_call: NA
cdr3_nt: TGTGCCAGCAGCTTAGCGGGGGCTGCCTATGGCTACACCTTC
cdr3_aa: CASSLAGAAYGYTF

j_call: TRBJ2-1
v_call: TRBV9
clone_size: NA
d_call: NA
cdr3_nt: TGTGCCAGCAGCGTATCTGTCCTAACCTACAATGAGCAGTTCTTT
cdr3_aa: CASSVSVLTYNEQFF

j_call: TRBJ2-3
v_call: TRBV28
clone_size: NA
d_call: NA
cdr3_nt: TGTGCCAGCTCAATGGAGGGGACCACAGATACGCAGTATTTT
cdr3_aa: CASSMEGTTDTQYF

j_call: TRBJ1-1
v_call: TRBV7-2
clone_size: NA
d_call: TRBD1
cdr3_nt: TGTGCCAGCAGCTTGACGGCAGGGGGCACTGAAGCTTTCTTT
cdr3_aa: CASSLTAGGTEAFF

j_call: TRBJ1-1
v_call: TRBV9
clone_size: NA
d_call: TRBD1
cdr3_nt: TGTGCCAGCACCGTAGGGGGCATGAACACTGAAGCTTTCTTT
cdr3_aa: CASTVGGMNTEAFF

j_call: TRBJ1-1
v_call: TRBV6-2/TRBV6-3
clone_size: NA
d_call: NA
cdr3_nt: TGTGCCAGCAGTCACCGAAGGGAGGGTCCACGCACTGAAGCTTTCTTT
cdr3_aa: CASSHRREGPRTEAFF

j_call: TRBJ2-7
v_call: TRBV5-1
clone_size: few
d_call: NA
cdr3_nt: TGCGCCAGCACGCCGGGGGTAGAGTCCTCCTACGAGCAGTACTTC
cdr3_aa: CASTPGVESSYEQYF

j_call: TRBJ2-7
v_call: TRBV27
clone_size: few
d_call: NA
cdr3_nt: TGTGCCAGCAGTTTTGGTGGTGGGGTTTTCGAGCAGTACTTC
cdr3_aa: CASSFGGGVFEQYF

j_call: TRBJ2-3
v_call: TRBV7-8
clone_size: few
d_call: TRBD2
cdr3_nt: TGTGCCAGCAGCTCCACACTAGCGGGAGGAACAGATACGCAGTATTTT
cdr3_aa: CASSSTLAGGTDTQYF

j_call: TRBJ2-7
v_call: TRBV7-2
clone_size: NA
d_call: NA
cdr3_nt: TGTGCCTGCAGCTTATTAGGGACCGGGCGAGGCTCCTACAATGAGCAGTACTTC
cdr3_aa: CACSLLGTGRGSYNEQYF